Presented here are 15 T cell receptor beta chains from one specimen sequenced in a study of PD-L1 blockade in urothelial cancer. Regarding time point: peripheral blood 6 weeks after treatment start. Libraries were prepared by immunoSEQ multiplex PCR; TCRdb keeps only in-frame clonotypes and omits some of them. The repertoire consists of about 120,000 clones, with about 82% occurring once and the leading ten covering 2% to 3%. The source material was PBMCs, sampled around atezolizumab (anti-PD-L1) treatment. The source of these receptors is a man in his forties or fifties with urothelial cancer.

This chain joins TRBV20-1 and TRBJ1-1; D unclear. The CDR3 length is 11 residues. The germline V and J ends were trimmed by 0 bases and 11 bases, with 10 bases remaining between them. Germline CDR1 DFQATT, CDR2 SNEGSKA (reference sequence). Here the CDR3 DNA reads TGCAGTGCTAGAGACAAGCTGCGGGCTTTCTTT. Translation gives CSARDKLRAFF.

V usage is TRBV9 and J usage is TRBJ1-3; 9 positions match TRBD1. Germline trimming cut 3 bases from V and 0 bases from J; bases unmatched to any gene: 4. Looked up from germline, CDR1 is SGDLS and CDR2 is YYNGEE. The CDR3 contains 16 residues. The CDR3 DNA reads TGTGCCAGCAGCGCGGGGACAGGGACCTCTGGAAACACCATATATTTT. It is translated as CASSAGTGTSGNTIYF. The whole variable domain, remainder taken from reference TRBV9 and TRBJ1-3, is DSGVTQTPKHLITATGQRVTLRCSPRSGDLSVYWYQQSLDQGLQFLIQYYNGEERAKGNILERFSAQQFPDLHSELNLSSLELGDSALYFCASSAGTGTSGNTIYFGEGSWLTVV.

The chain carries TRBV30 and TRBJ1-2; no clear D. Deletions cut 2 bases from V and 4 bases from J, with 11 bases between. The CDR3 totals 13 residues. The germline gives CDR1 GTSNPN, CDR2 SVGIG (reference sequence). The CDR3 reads CAWSTRGAYGYTF. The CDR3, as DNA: TGTGCCTGGAGTACCCGGGGAGCCTATGGCTACACCTTC.

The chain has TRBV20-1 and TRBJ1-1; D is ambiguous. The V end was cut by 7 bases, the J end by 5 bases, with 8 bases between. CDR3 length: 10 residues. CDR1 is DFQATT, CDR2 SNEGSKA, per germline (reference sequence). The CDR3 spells CSVVNTEAFF. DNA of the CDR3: TGCAGTGTAGTTAATACTGAAGCTTTCTTT.

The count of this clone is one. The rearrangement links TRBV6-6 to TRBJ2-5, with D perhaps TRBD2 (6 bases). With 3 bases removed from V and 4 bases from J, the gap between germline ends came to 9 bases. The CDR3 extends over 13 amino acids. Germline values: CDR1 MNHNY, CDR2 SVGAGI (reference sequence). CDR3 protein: CASSYRTIETQYF. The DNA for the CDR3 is TGTGCCAGCAGTTATCGGACTATAGAGACCCAGTACTTC.

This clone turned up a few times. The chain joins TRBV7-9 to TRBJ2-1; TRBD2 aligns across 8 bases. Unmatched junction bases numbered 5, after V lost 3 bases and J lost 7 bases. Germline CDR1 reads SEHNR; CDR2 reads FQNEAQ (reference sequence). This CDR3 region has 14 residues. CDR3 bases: TGTGCCAGCAGCTTGCGTCGGGAGGGTAATGAGCAGTTCTTC. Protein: CASSLRREGNEQFF.

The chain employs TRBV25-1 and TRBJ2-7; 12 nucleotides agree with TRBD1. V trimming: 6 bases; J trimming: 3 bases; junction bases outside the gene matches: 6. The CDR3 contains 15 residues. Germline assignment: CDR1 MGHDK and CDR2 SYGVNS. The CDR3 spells CASRYGTGGSYEQYF. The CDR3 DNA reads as TGTGCCAGCAGGTACGGGACAGGGGGCAGCTACGAGCAGTACTTC.

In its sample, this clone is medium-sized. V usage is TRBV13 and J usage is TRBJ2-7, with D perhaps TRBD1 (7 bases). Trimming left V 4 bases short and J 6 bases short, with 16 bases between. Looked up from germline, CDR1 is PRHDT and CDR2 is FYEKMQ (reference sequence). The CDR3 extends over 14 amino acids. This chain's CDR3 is CASSYEGARGEQYF. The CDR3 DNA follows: TGTGCCAGCAGCTATGAGGGGGCGCGGGGCGAGCAGTACTTC.

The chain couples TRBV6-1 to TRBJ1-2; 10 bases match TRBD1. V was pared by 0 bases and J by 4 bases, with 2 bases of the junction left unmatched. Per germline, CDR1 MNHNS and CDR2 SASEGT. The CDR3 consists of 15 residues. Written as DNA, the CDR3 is TGTGCCAGCAGTGAAGCCCGACAGGGGGCCTATGGCTACACCTTC. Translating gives CASSEARQGAYGYTF.

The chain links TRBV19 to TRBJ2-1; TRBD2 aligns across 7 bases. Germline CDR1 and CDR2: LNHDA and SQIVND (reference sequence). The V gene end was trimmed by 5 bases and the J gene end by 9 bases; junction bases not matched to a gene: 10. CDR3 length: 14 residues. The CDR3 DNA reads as TGTGCCAGTAGTTATACGGGAGGCCGGGGTGAGCAGTTCTTC. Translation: CASSYTGGRGEQFF.

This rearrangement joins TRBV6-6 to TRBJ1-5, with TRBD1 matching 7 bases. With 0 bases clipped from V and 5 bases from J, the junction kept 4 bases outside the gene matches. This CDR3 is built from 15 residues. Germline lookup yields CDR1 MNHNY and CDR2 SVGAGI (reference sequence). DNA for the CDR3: TGTGCCAGCAGTTACTCGCGACAGGGAGATCAGCCCCAGCATTTT. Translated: CASSYSRQGDQPQHF.

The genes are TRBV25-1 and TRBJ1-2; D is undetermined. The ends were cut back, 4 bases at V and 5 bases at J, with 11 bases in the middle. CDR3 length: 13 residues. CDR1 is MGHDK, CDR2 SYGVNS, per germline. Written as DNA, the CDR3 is TGTGCCAGCAGTGCCGACGGAGCTTATGGCTACACCTTC. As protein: CASSADGAYGYTF.

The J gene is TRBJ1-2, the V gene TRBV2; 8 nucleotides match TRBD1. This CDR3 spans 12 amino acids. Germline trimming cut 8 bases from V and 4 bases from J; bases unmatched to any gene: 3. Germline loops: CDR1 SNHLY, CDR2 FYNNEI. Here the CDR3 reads CASSTGAYGYTF. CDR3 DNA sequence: TGTGCCAGCTCGACAGGGGCCTATGGCTACACCTTC.

CDR3 sequence reads: CASSVDGGSYNEQFF. CDR3 DNA sequence: TGTGCCAGCAGCGTAGATGGCGGGAGCTACAATGAGCAGTTCTTC. The V and J genes are TRBV9 and TRBJ2-1; 7 positions agree with TRBD2. This CDR3 has 15 amino acids. V gave up 0 bases and J gave up 3 bases; unmatched junction bases: 3. CDR1 SGDLS and CDR2 YYNGEE come from the germline V gene.

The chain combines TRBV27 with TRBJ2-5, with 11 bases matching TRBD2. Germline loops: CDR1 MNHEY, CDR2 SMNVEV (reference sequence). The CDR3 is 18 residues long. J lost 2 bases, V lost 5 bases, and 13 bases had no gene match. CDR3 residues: CASSNRPPGLAAQETQYF. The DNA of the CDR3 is TGTGCCAGCAGTAACCGCCCCCCGGGACTAGCGGCGCAAGAGACCCAGTACTTC.